These 10 T cell receptor beta chains were sequenced from one sample in a study of preoperative IRX-2 immunotherapy in early breast cancer. Treatment specified: preoperative locoregional IRX-2 cytokine immunotherapy. Libraries were prepared by immunoSEQ multiplex PCR; TCRdb keeps only in-frame clonotypes and omits some of them. The sample records 40,000 or so clones, just under 95% being singletons. Sample: tumor tissue, taken after IRX-2 immunotherapy. These receptors all come from a human donor with breast cancer.

CDR3 nucleotide sequence: TGCGCCAGCAGCCAAGATCAGACAGCGACAACCTACGAGCAGTACTTC. It codes for CASSQDQTATTYEQYF. The genes are TRBV4-1 and TRBJ2-7, with a tentative D call TRBD1 (5 bases). V was clipped by 0 bases and J by 2 bases, with 14 bases between them. This CDR3 region has 16 residues. The germline CDR1 and CDR2 sequences are MGHRA and YSYEKL.

CDR3 protein: CACKFYRDRDSYEQYF. DNA for the CDR3: TGTGCCTGTAAATTCTACCGGGACAGAGACTCCTACGAGCAGTACTTC. This chain connects TRBV30 to TRBJ2-7, with 7 bases identical to TRBD1. Trimming took 6 bases from V and 0 from J; bases not matched to a gene: 14. Germline-derived CDR1 and CDR2 are GTSNPN and SVGIG (reference sequence). There are 16 residues in the CDR3.

J is TRBJ1-1 and V is TRBV7-2; D gene unclear. Trimming removed 7 bases from V and 1 base from J, with 16 bases in between. Germline CDR1 is SGHTA and CDR2 is FQGNSA. The length of the CDR3 is 15 residues. In DNA form, the CDR3 reads TGTGCCAGCACCTCCCTTTCATACGGGAACACTGAAGCTTTCTTT. This gives the protein CASTSLSYGNTEAFF.

The chain recombines TRBV7-8 with TRBJ2-5; D is tentatively TRBD1 or TRBD2 (5 bases each). Gene TRBJ2-7 matches the end of the DNA better, so the J call may be wrong. This CDR3 is built from 15 residues. Per the germline V gene, CDR1 is SGHVS and CDR2 is FQNEAQ. The CDR3 loop is CASSFPGFGGYEQYF. The CDR3 region has the DNA TGTGCCAGCAGCTTCCCCGGGTTTGGGGGTTACGAGCAGTACTTC.

V usage is TRBV7-3 and J usage is TRBJ2-7; TRBD1 agrees at 9 bases. CDR3 length equals 14 residues. Per germline, CDR1 SGHTA and CDR2 FQGTGA. V shed 2 bases, J shed 6 bases, and the junction held 5 bases outside the gene matches. CDR3: CASSLGTGFGEQYF. The CDR3 DNA sequence: TGTGCCAGCAGCTTAGGGACAGGGTTCGGCGAGCAGTACTTC. Full variable domain (remainder filled in from reference TRBV7-3 and TRBJ2-7): GAGVSQTPSNKVTEKGKYVELRCDPISGHTALYWYRQSLGQGPEFLIYFQGTGAADDSGLPNDRFFAVRPEGSVSTLKIQRTERGDSAVYLCASSLGTGFGEQYFGPGTRLTVT.

This clone was seen once. The chain has TRBV19 and TRBJ2-2; either TRBD1 or TRBD2 may fit D (5 bases each). The V end lost 5 bases, the J end lost 8 bases, and 12 bases lay between the germline ends. This CDR3 is built from 13 residues. Germline V gene lookup returns CDR1 LNHDA and CDR2 SQIVND (reference sequence). The DNA for the CDR3 is TGTGCCAGTAGTCCGGGACCCGGGGGGGAGCTGTTTTTT. Translated: CASSPGPGGELFF.

The rearrangement joins TRBV11-2 to TRBJ2-3; TRBD1 is a possible D gene (5 bases). CDR3 size: 15 residues. Germline V gene lookup returns CDR1 SGHAT and CDR2 FQNNGV. V was shortened by 1 base and J by 5 bases, with 13 bases between the two germline ends. The CDR3 DNA is TGTGCCAGCAGCTTAGTACTGGGGCCTGGAGATACGCAGTATTTT. Its translation is CASSLVLGPGDTQYF.

This chain joins TRBV5-4 and TRBJ2-4; perhaps TRBD1 as D (6 bases). This CDR3 comprises 14 residues. V lost 4 bases to trimming and J lost 7 bases, with 15 bases between them. In germline, CDR1 is SGHNT, CDR2 YYREEE (reference sequence). CDR3 loop: CASSDPGTHNIQYF. CDR3 DNA: TGTGCCAGCAGCGATCCCGGGACACACAACATTCAGTACTTC.

The CDR3 sequence is CASSVAADTQGYTF. CDR3 nucleotide sequence: TGTGCCAGCAGCGTAGCCGCGGACACCCAGGGCTACACCTTC. This chain joins TRBV9 and TRBJ1-2; TRBD1 might be the D (5 bases). Germline lookup yields CDR1 SGDLS and CDR2 YYNGEE. Trimming took off 0 bases at V and 8 bases at J, with 14 bases between the two ends. The CDR3 extends over 14 amino acids.

The genes are TRBV28 and TRBJ2-3; possibly TRBD1 for D (5 bases). Germline CDR1 and CDR2: MDHEN and SYDVKM. CDR3 size: 15 residues. Trimming removed 7 bases at V and 1 base at J, with 15 bases between. The CDR3 spells CASNAPWGRTDTQYF. CDR3 nucleotide sequence: TGTGCCAGCAATGCCCCTTGGGGCCGCACAGATACGCAGTATTTT.